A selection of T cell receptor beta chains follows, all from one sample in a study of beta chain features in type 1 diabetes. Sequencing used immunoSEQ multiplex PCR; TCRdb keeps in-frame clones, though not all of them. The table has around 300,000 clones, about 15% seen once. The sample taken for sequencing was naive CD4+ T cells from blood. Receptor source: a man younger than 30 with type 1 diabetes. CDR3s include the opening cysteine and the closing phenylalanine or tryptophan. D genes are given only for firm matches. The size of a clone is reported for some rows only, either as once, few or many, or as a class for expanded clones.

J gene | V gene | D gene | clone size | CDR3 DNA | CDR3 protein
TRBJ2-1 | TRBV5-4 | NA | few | TGTGCCAGCAGCTTGGGACCTAGCGCAAATTACAATGAGCAGTTCTTC | CASSLGPSANYNEQFF
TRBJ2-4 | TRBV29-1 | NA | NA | TGCAGCGTTGTGGTACAGGCTACAGCCAAAAACATTCAGTACTTC | CSVVVQATAKNIQYF
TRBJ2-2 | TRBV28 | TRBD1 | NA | TGTGCCACCTTGGGACAGGAGATCACCGGGGAGCTGTTTTTT | CATLGQEITGELFF
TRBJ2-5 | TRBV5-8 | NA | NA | TGTGCCAGCAGCTTAGACTATGGCGAGACCCAGTACTTC | CASSLDYGETQYF
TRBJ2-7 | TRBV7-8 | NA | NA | TGTGCCAGCAGCTTAAGGAGGGACGAGCAGTACTTC | CASSLRRDEQYF
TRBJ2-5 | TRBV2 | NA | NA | TGTGCCAGCAGTGAACAGGGAGGCCAAGAGACCCAGTACTTC | CASSEQGGQETQYF
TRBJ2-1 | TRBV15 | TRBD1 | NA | TGTGCCACCAGCAGTTGGGGAACAGGGGAGACAAATGAGCAGTTCTTC | CATSSWGTGETNEQFF
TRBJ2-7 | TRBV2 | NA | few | TGTGCCAGCAGTGAACAGGGCGTCCGTTACGAGCAGTACTTC | CASSEQGVRYEQYF
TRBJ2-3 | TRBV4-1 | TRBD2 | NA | TGCGCCAGCAGCCAAGATTGGCGGGGGAGCACAGATACGCAGTATTTT | CASSQDWRGSTDTQYF
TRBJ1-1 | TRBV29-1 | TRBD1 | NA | TGCACCCTGACGAGGGGGCAAGGCACTGAAGCTTTCTTT | CTLTRGQGTEAFF
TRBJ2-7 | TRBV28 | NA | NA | TGTGCCAGCAGTTTACCTCGGACACGCACCTACGAGCAGTACTTC | CASSLPRTRTYEQYF
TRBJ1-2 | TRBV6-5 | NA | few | NA | CASSVGQGAGDTF
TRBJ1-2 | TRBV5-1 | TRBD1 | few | TGCGCCAGCAGCTTTGGACAGGGGGCCTACTATGGCTACACCTTC | CASSFGQGAYYGYTF
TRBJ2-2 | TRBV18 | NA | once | TGTGCCAGCTCACCACTAGACTTCAACACCGGGGAGCTGTTTTTT | CASSPLDFNTGELFF
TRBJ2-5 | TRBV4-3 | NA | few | TGCGCCAGCAGCCAAGATACGCGGGAGACCCAGTACTTC | CASSQDTRETQYF
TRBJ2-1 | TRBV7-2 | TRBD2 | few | TGTGCCAGCAGTCCGGGACTAGCGGGAGTTAATGAGCAGTTCTTC | CASSPGLAGVNEQFF
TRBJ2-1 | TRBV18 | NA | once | TGTGCCAGCTCTCCCCCGGGACTGGGTGGCAATGAGCAGTTCTTC | CASSPPGLGGNEQFF
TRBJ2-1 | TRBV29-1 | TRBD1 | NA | TGCAGCGTTGCCCGACAGGGTCGGGATGAGCAGTTCTTC | CSVARQGRDEQFF
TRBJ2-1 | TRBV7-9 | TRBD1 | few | TGTGCCAGCAGCAATAGGGACAGGGCGAATGAGCAGTTCTTC | CASSNRDRANEQFF
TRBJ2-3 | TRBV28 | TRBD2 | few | TGTGCCAGCGAACTAGCGGGAAGCACAGATACGCAGTATTTT | CASELAGSTDTQYF
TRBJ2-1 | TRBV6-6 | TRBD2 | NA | TGTGCCAGCAGTGCCAGACTAGCGGGAGTTTCGCGTGAGCAGTTCTTC | CASSARLAGVSREQFF
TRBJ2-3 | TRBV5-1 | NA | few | TGCGCCAGCAGCCGTACAGATACGCAGTATTTT | CASSRTDTQYF
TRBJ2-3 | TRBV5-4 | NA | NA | TGTGCCAGCAGCTTGGACCGGAGCGGACAGGATACGCAGTATTTT | CASSLDRSGQDTQYF
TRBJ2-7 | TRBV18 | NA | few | TGTGCCAGCTCACCAGTGAGGAGCGAGCAGTACTTC | CASSPVRSEQYF
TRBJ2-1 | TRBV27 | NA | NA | TGTGCCAGCAGTTTACCCCCAGGGTATGGCCCCAATGAGCAGTTCTTC | CASSLPPGYGPNEQFF
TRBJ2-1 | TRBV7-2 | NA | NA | TGTGCCAGCAGCCCACGGGGTAGCTCCTACAATGAGCAGTTCTTC | CASSPRGSSYNEQFF
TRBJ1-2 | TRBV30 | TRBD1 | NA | TGTGCCTGGAGGCGGACAGGGGCTTATGGCTACACCTTC | CAWRRTGAYGYTF
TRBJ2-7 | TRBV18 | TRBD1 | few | TGTGCCAGCTCATCCCGACAGGGAAGCTCCTACGAGCAGTACTTC | CASSSRQGSSYEQYF